A single sample gave rise to the 27 T cell receptor beta chains below, sequenced in a study of T cell responses to AZD1222 COVID-19 vaccine. The repertoire was sequenced with immunoSEQ multiplex PCR; TCRdb's copy has only in-frame clones and lacks some. The table records 150,000 to 200,000 clones, about 92% of them present only once. This specimen consisted of peripheral blood, obtained on day 0 of AZD1222 vaccination. All receptors come from an adult in good health.

This chain links TRBV6-5 with TRBJ1-6; TRBD1 matches at 7 bases. Trimming cost V 6 bases and J 5 bases; bases outside gene matches: 7. The CDR3 length is 15 residues. Germline loops: CDR1 MNHEY, CDR2 SVGAGI. CDR3 protein: CASRRRDRNNSPLHF. In DNA form, the CDR3 reads TGTGCCAGCAGAAGACGGGACAGAAATAATTCACCCCTCCACTTT.

The V gene is TRBV7-9, the J gene TRBJ2-7; TRBD1 aligns across 7 bases. The CDR3 totals 13 residues. From germline, CDR1 is SEHNR and CDR2 FQNEAQ (reference sequence). After removal of 4 bases from V and 2 bases from J, the junction contained 2 bases not matched to a gene. CDR3 coding DNA: TGTGCCAGCAGCTCAGGGGGTCCCTACGAGCAGTACGTC. Amino acids: CASSSGGPYEQYV.

CDR3 sequence: CASSPRGLAFF. CDR3 nucleotide sequence: TGTGCCAGCAGCCCCAGGGGGCTAGCTTTCTTT. V is TRBV7-2 and J is TRBJ1-1; 8 nucleotides match TRBD1. The CDR3 totals 11 residues. Losses at the gene ends were 5 bases for V and 10 bases for J; bases not matched to a gene: 3. CDR1 is SGHTA and CDR2 is FQGNSA in the germline V gene.

The chain combines TRBV30 with TRBJ1-1; 7 nucleotides align to TRBD1. The CDR3 has 14 residues. V was pared by 0 bases and J by 5 bases, with 6 bases of the junction left unmatched. Germline values: CDR1 GTSNPN, CDR2 SVGIG (reference sequence). CDR3: CAWSVKGALTEAFF. CDR3 coding DNA: TGTGCCTGGAGTGTAAAGGGGGCGTTGACTGAAGCTTTCTTT.

The chain has TRBV18 and TRBJ1-2, with D possibly matching TRBD1 (5 bases). Looked up from germline, CDR1 is KGHSH and CDR2 is LQKENI. The CDR3 has 15 amino acids. The V end lost 2 bases, the J end lost 4 bases, and 14 bases lay between the germline ends. Written as DNA, the CDR3 is TGTGCCAGCTCACCAGGACCCAGGACAAGCTATGGCTACACCTTC. Protein product: CASSPGPRTSYGYTF.

The chain couples TRBV3-1 (or the pseudogene TRBV3-2) to TRBJ1-2, with 9 bases that match TRBD1. Germline V gene lookup returns CDR1 LGHDT and CDR2 YNNKEL (reference sequence). The CDR3 is 16 amino acids. J gave up 5 bases and V 4 bases, and 11 bases lay outside the gene matches. The CDR3 nucleotides read TGTGCCAGCAGCCGGTACCCCGGGACAGGGTATTATGGCTACACCTTC. Protein: CASSRYPGTGYYGYTF.

The CDR3 region has the DNA TGTGCCAGCAGCCTATACTCGGGGATCTTCGAGGAGCAGTACTTC. It codes for CASSLYSGIFEEQYF. This sequence joins TRBV14 and TRBJ2-7; D perhaps matches TRBD2 (5 bases). V lost 4 bases, J lost 7 bases, and 20 bases lay in between. Looked up from germline, CDR1 is SGHDN and CDR2 is FVKESK. CDR3 size: 15 residues.

The chain has TRBV28 and TRBJ2-3; D unclear. Trimming took off 7 bases at V and 7 bases at J, with 18 bases between the two ends. The CDR3 consists of 14 residues. Germline V CDR1 and CDR2: MDHEN, SYDVKM. The CDR3, as DNA: TGTGCCAGCACAATAAGGCCAAGTGGGTATACGCAGTATTTT. This sequence encodes CASTIRPSGYTQYF.

This CDR3 is CASSVVRQASTDTQYF. The CDR3, as DNA: TGTGCCAGCAGCGTAGTTCGCCAAGCTAGCACAGATACGCAGTATTTT. The J gene is TRBJ2-3, the V gene TRBV9; D gene uncertain. V lost 0 bases and J lost 0, with 11 bases in between. CDR1 and CDR2 (germline): SGDLS, YYNGEE. The CDR3 totals 16 residues.

This chain connects TRBV5-1 to TRBJ1-1; the D gene is possibly TRBD1 (5 bases). Germline-derived CDR1 and CDR2 are SGHRS and YFSETQ. The CDR3 is 15 residues long. Trimming shortened V by 7 bases and J by 1 base, and 17 bases separated the two germline ends. The CDR3 DNA sequence: TGCGCCAGCTCCCTACTGGGGCAGCCGAACACTGAAGCTTTCTTT. This gives the protein CASSLLGQPNTEAFF.

V and J are TRBV7-9 and TRBJ1-2, with TRBD1 matching 7 bases. The ends lost 0 bases at V and 4 bases at J; junction bases unmatched: 2. This CDR3 comprises 14 residues. Germline loops: CDR1 SEHNR, CDR2 FQNEAQ (reference sequence). CDR3 nucleotide sequence: TGTGCCAGCAGCTTAGCGGGGGACAGCTATGGCTACACCTTC. Translating gives CASSLAGDSYGYTF.

V gene TRBV6-5 combines with J gene TRBJ1-6; D is perhaps TRBD1 (5 bases). The CDR3 sequence is 16 residues long. In germline, CDR1 is MNHEY, CDR2 SVGAGI. Trimming cost V 0 bases and J 13 bases, with 19 bases left between them. CDR3 sequence (DNA): TGTGCCAGCAGTTACTCGAACGTCGTCCGGGGACGCCCCCTCCACTTT. It translates to CASSYSNVVRGRPLHF.

V is TRBV30 and J is TRBJ1-5, with 9 bases aligning to TRBD1. The CDR3 contains 14 residues. Germline V gene lookup returns CDR1 GTSNPN and CDR2 SVGIG (reference sequence). The V and J ends lost 1 base and 2 bases, in that order; junction bases with no gene match: 0. The CDR3, as DNA: TGTGCCTGGAGTGGGACAGGGGGCAATCAGCCCCAGCATTTT. As protein: CAWSGTGGNQPQHF.

This sequence joins TRBV7-9 and TRBJ2-1, with 8 bases that match TRBD1. The V segment lost 4 bases and the J segment 8 bases; nucleotides outside the gene matches: 7. The germline gives CDR1 SEHNR, CDR2 FQNEAQ (reference sequence). This CDR3 comprises 14 residues. CDR3 amino acids: CASSYRQGIHEQFF. The CDR3 nucleotides read TGTGCCAGCAGCTATCGACAGGGGATACATGAGCAGTTCTTC.

The chain carries TRBV4-3 and TRBJ2-5; TRBD2 might be the D (6 bases). Looked up from germline, CDR1 is LGHNA and CDR2 is YSLEER. The CDR3 runs to 16 residues. Deletions cut 0 bases from V and 2 bases from J, with 13 bases between. The CDR3 loop is CASSQEGRGSQETQYF. The CDR3 DNA follows: TGCGCCAGCAGCCAAGAAGGGCGGGGTTCGCAAGAGACCCAGTACTTC.

The chain joins TRBV5-4 to TRBJ1-6; a weak D match, TRBD1 (6 bases). Germline V gene data show CDR1 as SGHNT and CDR2 as YYREEE (reference sequence). V lost 10 bases, J lost 5 bases, and 22 bases lay in between. The length of the CDR3 is 16 residues. The DNA of the CDR3 is TGTGCCTTCTCGACTGAGAGGGGGTTAAATAATTCACCCCTCCACTTT. Amino acid sequence: CAFSTERGLNNSPLHF.

This chain joins TRBV3-1 (or the pseudogene TRBV3-2) and TRBJ1-1, with D possibly being TRBD1 (5 bases). Deletions cut 4 bases from V and 1 base from J, with 7 bases between. Germline CDR1 and CDR2: LGHDT and YNNKEL (reference sequence). This CDR3 has 13 residues. For the CDR3, the DNA is TGTGCCAGCAGCCGCAGGGCGAACACTGAAGCTTTCTTT. Protein product: CASSRRANTEAFF.

The chain joins TRBV7-9 to TRBJ1-1; D unresolved. The CDR3 contains 13 residues. The germline gives CDR1 SEHNR, CDR2 FQNEAQ (reference sequence). V lost 3 bases and J 1 base, leaving 6 bases between the germline ends. Here the CDR3 reads CASSFYRNTEAFF. CDR3 DNA: TGTGCCAGCAGCTTTTACAGGAACACTGAAGCTTTCTTT. The variable domain in full, completed from reference TRBV7-9 and TRBJ1-1, reads DTGVSQNPRHKITKRGQNVTFRCDPISEHNRLYWYRQTLGQGPEFLTYFQNEAQLEKSRLLSDRFSAERPKGSFSTLEIQRTEQGDSAMYLCASSFYRNTEAFFGQGTRLTVV.

The chain combines TRBV5-1 with TRBJ2-2; D is ambiguous. The CDR3 spans 15 residues. CDR1 is SGHRS and CDR2 is YFSETQ in the germline V gene. V was shortened by 1 base and J by 7 bases, with 14 bases between the two germline ends. CDR3 sequence reads: CASSLNTLSNGELFF. In nucleotides, the CDR3 is TGCGCCAGCAGCTTGAATACCCTTTCAAACGGGGAGCTGTTTTTT.

In DNA, the CDR3 is TGTGCCAGCAGCCAAGGAGAGCTTCTAACTGAAGCTTTCTTT. Its translation: CASSQGELLTEAFF. The chain combines TRBV3-1 (or the pseudogene TRBV3-2) with TRBJ1-1; no firm D call. The CDR3 is 14 residues long. The V gene lost 1 base and the J gene lost 5 bases, with 11 bases spanning the gap. CDR1 is LGHDT, CDR2 YNNKEL, per germline (reference sequence).

This chain connects TRBV7-3 to TRBJ1-6, with 8 bases aligning to TRBD1. V shed 2 bases and J 9 bases; nucleotides not matched to a gene: 6. Germline V gene sequence: CDR1 SGHTA, CDR2 FQGTGA. This CDR3 region has 15 residues. Written as DNA, the CDR3 is TGTGCCAGCAGCTTACAGGGGGCTGCTATTTCACCCCTCCACTTT. It encodes CASSLQGAAISPLHF.

The V gene is TRBV7-2, the J gene TRBJ2-5; 8 bases match TRBD2. There are 16 residues in the CDR3. Germline CDR1 reads SGHTA; CDR2 reads FQGNSA. Trimming removed 5 bases from V and 4 bases from J; junction bases left unmatched: 12. The DNA of the CDR3 is TGTGCCAGCAGCACCCGACGGGGGGGCCTCCGAGAGACCCAGTACTTC. This encodes CASSTRRGGLRETQYF.

V gene TRBV9 combines with J gene TRBJ2-2; a possible D gene is TRBD1 (5 bases). In germline, CDR1 is SGDLS, CDR2 YYNGEE. The CDR3 runs 15 residues. Deletions cut 0 bases from V and 0 bases from J, with 6 bases between. The CDR3, as DNA: TGTGCCAGCAGCGTAGGGACAACGAACACCGGGGAGCTGTTTTTT. Translated: CASSVGTTNTGELFF.

The genes are TRBV5-5 and TRBJ2-1; 13 nucleotides line up with TRBD2. V lost 2 bases, J lost 3 bases, and 5 bases stayed unmatched. This CDR3 spans 17 amino acids. Germline V gene sequence: CDR1 SGHKS, CDR2 YYEKEE (reference sequence). CDR3 region: CASSLGTSGRGYNEQFF. For the CDR3, the DNA is TGTGCCAGCAGCTTAGGCACTAGCGGGAGGGGCTACAATGAGCAGTTCTTC.

This clone was recorded a few times. V and J are TRBV11-2 and TRBJ1-3; D is uncertain. Germline assignment: CDR1 SGHAT and CDR2 FQNNGV. Trimming pared 7 bases from V and 5 bases from J, leaving 21 bases between. The CDR3 sequence is 16 residues long. CDR3 region: CASKSGDFGQRNTIYF. The CDR3, as DNA: TGTGCCAGCAAGAGTGGGGATTTCGGTCAGAGAAACACCATATATTTT.

This chain connects TRBV5-1 to TRBJ1-6; possibly TRBD1 for D (6 bases). The CDR3 totals 17 residues. Germline CDR1 and CDR2: SGHRS and YFSETQ. V dropped 4 bases and J dropped 10 bases, with 24 bases sitting between them. CDR3 residues: CASSPRETTGPRSPLHF. CDR3 sequence (DNA): TGCGCCAGCAGCCCCCGGGAGACGACAGGACCGCGGTCACCCCTCCACTTT.

This clone has a single count. The chain recombines TRBV14 with TRBJ1-2; D ambiguous. The CDR3 sequence is 14 residues long. Germline loops: CDR1 SGHDN, CDR2 FVKESK. V lost 5 bases to trimming and J lost 3 bases, with 13 bases between them. CDR3 in amino acids: CASSTGPGDYGYTF. CDR3 DNA: TGTGCCAGCAGCACCGGGCCCGGGGACTATGGCTACACCTTC.